The rows below give T cell receptor beta chains drawn from one sample of a study of beta chain features in type 1 diabetes. The assay was immunoSEQ multiplex PCR, and TCRdb's table has in-frame clones only and misses some. The repertoire includes around 250,000 clones, about 14% of them detected once, and around 0.019% sits in the top ten. Sequenced sample: naive CD4+ T cells from blood. The receptors come from a man aged 25-45 years with type 1 diabetes. Both conserved end residues are part of each CDR3. A D gene is named only where the DNA matches it firmly. The size of a clone is reported for some rows only, either as once, few or many, or as a class for expanded clones.

d_gene,abundance,v_gene,j_gene,CDR3nt,CDR3aa
TRBD2,few,TRBV19,TRBJ2-5,TGTGCCAGTAGTTCCCTAGCGGGAGCGGGGGAGACCCAGTACTTC,CASSSLAGAGETQYF
.,few,TRBV5-1,TRBJ1-3,TGCGCCAGCAGTGCGGAAGTCTCTGGAAACACCATATATTTT,CASSAEVSGNTIYF
TRBD1,few,TRBV27,TRBJ2-3,TGTGCCAGCAGTCGACAGGGGACGCATACGCAGTATTTT,CASSRQGTHTQYF
.,.,TRBV5-4,TRBJ1-1,TGTGCCAGCAGCTTGACGGTTGGGGCCCTGAACACTGAAGCTTTCTTT,CASSLTVGALNTEAFF
.,.,TRBV7-6,TRBJ1-5,TGTGCCAGCAGCTCCTCCACAGCTTATAGCAATCAGCCCCAGCATTTT,CASSSSTAYSNQPQHF
.,.,TRBV6-5,TRBJ1-1,TGTGCCAGCAGTTACTCGGGCGGGGGAGCTGAAGCTTTCTTT,CASSYSGGGAEAFF
.,few,TRBV5-4,TRBJ2-7,TGTGCCAGCAGCTGGGGCAGGGGCTCGAACTACGAGCAGTACTTC,CASSWGRGSNYEQYF
TRBD2,.,TRBV9,TRBJ2-7,TGTGCCAGCAGCATCGACACTAGCGGGAGTTTCTACGAGCAGTACTTC,CASSIDTSGSFYEQYF
.,few,TRBV9,TRBJ2-5,TGTGCCAGCACACGGGAGAATTTTGAGACCCAGTACTTC,CASTRENFETQYF
.,few,TRBV5-1,TRBJ2-7,TGCGCCAGCACCCGCGGACTGGAGTACGGCGAGCAGTACTTC,CASTRGLEYGEQYF
TRBD1,.,TRBV5-1,TRBJ2-5,TGCGCCAGCAGTTATCGGACAGGGGGCGAAGAGACCCAGTACTTC,CASSYRTGGEETQYF
.,few,TRBV7-8,TRBJ1-2,TGTGCCAGCAGCTTCCTTCGGAGAGGCTATGGCTACACCTTC,CASSFLRRGYGYTF
TRBD1,.,TRBV29-1,TRBJ2-7,TGCAGCGCAGGACAGGGGGTGAGGAACGAGCAGTACTTC,CSAGQGVRNEQYF
TRBD1,few,TRBV5-1,TRBJ1-6,TGCGCCAGCAGCTTTGGGACAGGGGTAGGATCACCCCTCCACTTT,CASSFGTGVGSPLHF
TRBD2,few,TRBV30,TRBJ2-3,TGTGCCTGGAGTCCCCGCGGGGGGGATCCTAGCACAGATACGCAGTATTTT,CAWSPRGGDPSTDTQYF
TRBD2,.,TRBV4-2,TRBJ2-7,TGTGCCAGCAGCCAAGATGGTCCTAGCGGCTCCTACGAGCAGTACTTC,CASSQDGPSGSYEQYF
.,few,TRBV6-5,TRBJ2-2,TGTGCCAGCAGCCCACAGGGTGCCACCGGGGAGCTGTTTTTT,CASSPQGATGELFF
.,once,TRBV11-2,TRBJ2-5,TGTGCCAGCAGCTTCGCGGAGGGAGAAACCCAGTACTTC,CASSFAEGETQYF
TRBD1,.,TRBV7-2,TRBJ2-1,TGTGCCAGCAGCTTCGGGACAGGGGGCAACTATGAGCAGTTCTTC,CASSFGTGGNYEQFF
TRBD1,few,TRBV5-1,TRBJ1-1,TGCGCCAGCAGCCCTCGGACAGGGGGCGCGCGCTCTGAAGCTTTCTTT,CASSPRTGGARSEAFF
TRBD1,few,TRBV9,TRBJ1-5,TGTGCCAGCAGCGGCGGGACAGGGGGCTCCAATCAGCCCCAGCATTTT,CASSGGTGGSNQPQHF
.,.,TRBV29-1,TRBJ1-2,TGCAGCGTTGCCAGGGCCGATGGCTACACCTTC,CSVARADGYTF